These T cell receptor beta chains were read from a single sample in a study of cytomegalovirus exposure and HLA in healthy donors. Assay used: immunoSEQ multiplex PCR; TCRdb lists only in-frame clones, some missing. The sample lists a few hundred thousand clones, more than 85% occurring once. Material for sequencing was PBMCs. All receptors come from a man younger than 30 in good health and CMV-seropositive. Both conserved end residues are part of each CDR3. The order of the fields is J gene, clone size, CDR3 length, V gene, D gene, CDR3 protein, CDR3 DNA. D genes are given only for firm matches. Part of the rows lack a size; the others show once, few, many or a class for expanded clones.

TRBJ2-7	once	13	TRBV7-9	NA	CASSSGLEDEQYF	TGTGCCAGCAGCTCCGGGCTCGAGGACGAGCAGTACTTC
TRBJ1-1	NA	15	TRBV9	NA	CASSGPGTLNTEAFF	TGTGCCAGCAGCGGCCCCGGGACATTGAACACTGAAGCTTTCTTT
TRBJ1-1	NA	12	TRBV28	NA	CASSFARTEAFF	TGTGCCAGCAGTTTTGCAAGGACTGAAGCTTTCTTT
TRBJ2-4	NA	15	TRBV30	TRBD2	CAWRGRLAGKNIQYF	TGTGCCTGGAGGGGACGACTAGCGGGAAAAAACATTCAGTACTTC
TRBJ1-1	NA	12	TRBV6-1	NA	CASRDPRGEAFF	TGTGCCAGCAGGGACCCTCGGGGGGAAGCTTTCTTT
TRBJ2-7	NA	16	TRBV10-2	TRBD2	CASGGDSQADYYEQYF	TGCGCCAGCGGGGGGGACTCGCAGGCGGACTACTACGAGCAGTACTTC
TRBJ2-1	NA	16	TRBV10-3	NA	CAISESTGASYNEQFF	TGTGCCATCAGTGAGTCAACGGGGGCCTCCTACAATGAGCAGTTCTTC
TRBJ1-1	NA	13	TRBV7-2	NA	CASRIGLNTEAFF	TGTGCCAGCAGGATAGGACTGAACACTGAAGCTTTCTTT
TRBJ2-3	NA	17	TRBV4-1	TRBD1	CASSQVGQGRGTDTQYF	TGCGCCAGCAGCCAAGTGGGACAGGGGCGGGGGACAGATACGCAGTATTTT
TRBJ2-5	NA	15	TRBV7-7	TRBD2	CASREGLAVGETQYF	TGTGCCAGCCGCGAGGGGCTAGCGGTAGGAGAGACCCAGTACTTC
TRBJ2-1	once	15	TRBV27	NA	CASNIAGSSYNEQFF	TGTGCCAGCAATATCGCGGGAAGCTCCTACAATGAGCAGTTCTTC
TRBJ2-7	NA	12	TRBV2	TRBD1	CASSGQGYEQYF	TGTGCCAGCAGTGGACAGGGTTACGAGCAGTACTTC
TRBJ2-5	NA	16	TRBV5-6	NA	CASSPKVTGLQETQYF	TGTGCCAGCAGCCCGAAGGTAACTGGCCTCCAAGAGACCCAGTACTTC
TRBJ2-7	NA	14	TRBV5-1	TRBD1	CASSLDQGDYEQYF	TGCGCCAGCAGCCTGGACCAGGGGGATTACGAGCAGTACTTC
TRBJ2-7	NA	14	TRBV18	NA	CASSPLGDSYEQYF	TGTGCCAGCTCACCACTTGGGGATTCCTACGAGCAGTACTTC
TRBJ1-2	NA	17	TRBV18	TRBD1	CASSPRNTATGNYGYTF	TGTGCCAGCTCACCACGTAACACTGCGACAGGGAACTATGGCTACACCTTC
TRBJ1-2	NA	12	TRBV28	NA	CASSSPGARDTF	TGTGCCAGCAGTTCCCCGGGGGCACGCGACACCTTC
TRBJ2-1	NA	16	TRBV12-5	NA	CASGSTAGRPYNEQFF	TGTGCTAGTGGTTCCACGGCGGGACGGCCCTACAATGAGCAGTTCTTC